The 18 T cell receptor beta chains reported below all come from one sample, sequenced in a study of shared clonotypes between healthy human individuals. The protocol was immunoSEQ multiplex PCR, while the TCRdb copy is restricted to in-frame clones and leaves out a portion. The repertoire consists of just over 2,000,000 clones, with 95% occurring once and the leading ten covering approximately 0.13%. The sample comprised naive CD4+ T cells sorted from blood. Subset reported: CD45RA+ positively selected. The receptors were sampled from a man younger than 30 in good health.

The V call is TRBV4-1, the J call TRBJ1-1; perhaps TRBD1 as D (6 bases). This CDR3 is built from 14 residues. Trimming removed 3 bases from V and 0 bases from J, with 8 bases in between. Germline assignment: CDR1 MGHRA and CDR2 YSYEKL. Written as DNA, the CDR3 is TGCGCCAGCAGCCAGCGGGGGCTGAACACTGAAGCTTTCTTT. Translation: CASSQRGLNTEAFF.

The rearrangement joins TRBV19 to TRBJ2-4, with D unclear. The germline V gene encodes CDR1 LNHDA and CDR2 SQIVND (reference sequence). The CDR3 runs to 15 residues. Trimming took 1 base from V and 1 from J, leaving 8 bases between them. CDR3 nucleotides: TGTGCCAGTAGTATAGTAGCAGTGGCCAAAAACATTCAGTACTTC. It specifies CASSIVAVAKNIQYF.

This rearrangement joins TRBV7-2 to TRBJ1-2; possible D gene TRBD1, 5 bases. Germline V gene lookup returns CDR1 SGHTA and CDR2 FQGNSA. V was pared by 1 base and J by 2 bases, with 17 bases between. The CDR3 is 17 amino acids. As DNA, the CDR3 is TGTGCCAGCAGCTTAGGGGCAGGGACCCAGACCAACTATGGCTACACCTTC. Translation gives CASSLGAGTQTNYGYTF.

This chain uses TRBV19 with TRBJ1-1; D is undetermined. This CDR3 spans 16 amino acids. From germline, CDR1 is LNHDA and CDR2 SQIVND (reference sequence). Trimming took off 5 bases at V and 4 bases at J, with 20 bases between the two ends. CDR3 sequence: CASSLIGNPSGTEAFF. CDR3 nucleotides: TGTGCCAGTAGTCTTATTGGAAATCCCAGCGGCACTGAAGCTTTCTTT.

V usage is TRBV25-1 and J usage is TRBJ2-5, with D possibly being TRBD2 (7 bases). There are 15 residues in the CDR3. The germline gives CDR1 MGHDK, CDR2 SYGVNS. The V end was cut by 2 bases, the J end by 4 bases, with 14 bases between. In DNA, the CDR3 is TGTGCCAGCAGTGAACCCCGGGGGGCCATAGAGACCCAGTACTTC. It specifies CASSEPRGAIETQYF.

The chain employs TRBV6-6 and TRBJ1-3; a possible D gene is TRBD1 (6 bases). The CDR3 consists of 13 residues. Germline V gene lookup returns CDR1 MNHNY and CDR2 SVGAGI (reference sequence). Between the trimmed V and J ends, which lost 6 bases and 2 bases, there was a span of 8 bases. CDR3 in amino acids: CASRPGAGNTIYF. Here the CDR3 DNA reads TGTGCCAGCAGGCCAGGGGCTGGAAACACCATATATTTT.

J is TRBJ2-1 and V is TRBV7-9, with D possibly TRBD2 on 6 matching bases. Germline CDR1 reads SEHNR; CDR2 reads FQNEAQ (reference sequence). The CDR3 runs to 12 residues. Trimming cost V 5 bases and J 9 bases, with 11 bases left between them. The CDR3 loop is CASSPWGGEQFF. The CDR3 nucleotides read TGTGCCAGCAGCCCGTGGGGAGGTGAGCAGTTCTTC.

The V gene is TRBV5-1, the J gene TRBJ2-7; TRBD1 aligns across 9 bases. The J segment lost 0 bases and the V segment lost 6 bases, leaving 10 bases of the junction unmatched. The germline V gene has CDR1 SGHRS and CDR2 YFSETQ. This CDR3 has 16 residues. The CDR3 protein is CASTTGTGPVSYEQYF. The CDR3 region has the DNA TGCGCCAGCACTACCGGGACAGGGCCCGTCTCCTACGAGCAGTACTTC. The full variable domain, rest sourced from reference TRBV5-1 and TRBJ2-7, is KAGVTQTPRYLIKTRGQQVTLSCSPISGHRSVSWYQQTPGQGLQFLFEYFSETQRNKGNFPGRFSGRQFSNSRSEMNVSTLELGDSALYLCASTTGTGPVSYEQYFGPGTRLTVT.

The chain's CDR3 is CASRGGLAAYNEQFF. CDR3 nucleotides: TGTGCCAGCAGGGGAGGACTAGCGGCCTACAATGAGCAGTTCTTC. The chain joins TRBV2 to TRBJ2-1, with 10 bases matching TRBD2. Germline assignment: CDR1 SNHLY and CDR2 FYNNEI. This CDR3 is built from 15 residues. J gave up 2 bases and V 6 bases, and 4 bases lay outside the gene matches. Full variable domain (missing parts from reference TRBV2 and TRBJ2-1): EPEVTQTPSHQVTQMGQEVILRCVPISNHLYFYWYRQILGQKVEFLVSFYNNEISEKSEIFDDQFSVERPDGSNFTLKIRSTKLEDSAMYFCASRGGLAAYNEQFFGPGTRLTVL.

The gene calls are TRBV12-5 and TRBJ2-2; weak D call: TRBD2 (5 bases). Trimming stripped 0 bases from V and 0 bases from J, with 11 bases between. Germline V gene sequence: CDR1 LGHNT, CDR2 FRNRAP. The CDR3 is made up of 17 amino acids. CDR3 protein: CASGLVRGPTNTGELFF. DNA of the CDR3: TGTGCTAGTGGTTTGGTAAGAGGGCCGACGAACACCGGGGAGCTGTTTTTT.

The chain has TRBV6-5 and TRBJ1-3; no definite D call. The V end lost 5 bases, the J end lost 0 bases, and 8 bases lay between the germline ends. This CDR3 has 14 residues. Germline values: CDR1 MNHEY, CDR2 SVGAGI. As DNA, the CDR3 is TGTGCCAGCAGTATCGGCAGCTCTGGAAACACCATATATTTT. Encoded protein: CASSIGSSGNTIYF.

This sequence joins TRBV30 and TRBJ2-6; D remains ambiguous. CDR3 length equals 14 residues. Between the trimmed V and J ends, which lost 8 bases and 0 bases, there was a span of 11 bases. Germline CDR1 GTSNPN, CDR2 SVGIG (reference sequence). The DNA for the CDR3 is TGTGCCCACAAAAAAGTCTCTGGGGCCAACGTCCTGACTTTC. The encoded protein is CAHKKVSGANVLTF.

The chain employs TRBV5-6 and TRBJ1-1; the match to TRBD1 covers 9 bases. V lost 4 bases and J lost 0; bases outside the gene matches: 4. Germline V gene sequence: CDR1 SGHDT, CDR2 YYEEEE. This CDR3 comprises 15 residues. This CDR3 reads CASSIQGAVNTEAFF. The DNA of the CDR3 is TGTGCCAGCAGCATACAGGGGGCGGTGAACACTGAAGCTTTCTTT. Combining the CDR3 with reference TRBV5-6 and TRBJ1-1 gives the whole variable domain DAGVTQSPTHLIKTRGQQVTLRCSPKSGHDTVSWYQQALGQGPQFIFQYYEEEERQRGNFPDRFSGHQFPNYSSELNVNALLLGDSALYLCASSIQGAVNTEAFFGQGTRLTVV.

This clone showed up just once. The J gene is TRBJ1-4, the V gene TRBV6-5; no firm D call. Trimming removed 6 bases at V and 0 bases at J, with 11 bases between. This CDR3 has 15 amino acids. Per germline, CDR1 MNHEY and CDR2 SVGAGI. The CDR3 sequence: CASRRNPSTNEKLFF. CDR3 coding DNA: TGTGCCAGCAGGCGGAACCCTTCAACTAATGAAAAACTGTTTTTT.

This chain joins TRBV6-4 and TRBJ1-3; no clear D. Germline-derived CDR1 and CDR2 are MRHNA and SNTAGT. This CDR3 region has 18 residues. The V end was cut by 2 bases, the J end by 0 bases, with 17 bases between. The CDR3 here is CASSDPSFSRSSGNTIYF. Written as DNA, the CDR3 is TGTGCCAGCAGTGACCCTTCATTCAGTCGAAGCTCTGGAAACACCATATATTTT.

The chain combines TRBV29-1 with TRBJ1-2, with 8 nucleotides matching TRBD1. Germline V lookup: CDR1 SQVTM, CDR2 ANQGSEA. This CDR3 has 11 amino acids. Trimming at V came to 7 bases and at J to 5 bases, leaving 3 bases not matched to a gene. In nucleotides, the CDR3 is TGCAGCGGACGGACAGGGTATGGCTACACCTTC. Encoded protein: CSGRTGYGYTF.

The CDR3 nucleotides are TGTGCCAGCAGCTTAACCGGCATCCGAGACAATGAAAAACTGTTTTTT. Its translation: CASSLTGIRDNEKLFF. V gene TRBV7-8 combines with J gene TRBJ1-4; D remains unclear. V lost 2 bases and J 5 bases, leaving 15 bases between the germline ends. CDR1 SGHVS and CDR2 FQNEAQ come from the germline V gene. The CDR3 runs 16 residues.

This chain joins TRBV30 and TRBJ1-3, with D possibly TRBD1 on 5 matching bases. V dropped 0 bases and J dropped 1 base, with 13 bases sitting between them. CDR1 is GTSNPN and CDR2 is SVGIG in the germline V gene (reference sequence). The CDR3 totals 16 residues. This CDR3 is CAWSVRGWGSGNTIYF. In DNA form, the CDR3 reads TGTGCCTGGAGTGTACGGGGCTGGGGGTCTGGAAACACCATATATTTT.